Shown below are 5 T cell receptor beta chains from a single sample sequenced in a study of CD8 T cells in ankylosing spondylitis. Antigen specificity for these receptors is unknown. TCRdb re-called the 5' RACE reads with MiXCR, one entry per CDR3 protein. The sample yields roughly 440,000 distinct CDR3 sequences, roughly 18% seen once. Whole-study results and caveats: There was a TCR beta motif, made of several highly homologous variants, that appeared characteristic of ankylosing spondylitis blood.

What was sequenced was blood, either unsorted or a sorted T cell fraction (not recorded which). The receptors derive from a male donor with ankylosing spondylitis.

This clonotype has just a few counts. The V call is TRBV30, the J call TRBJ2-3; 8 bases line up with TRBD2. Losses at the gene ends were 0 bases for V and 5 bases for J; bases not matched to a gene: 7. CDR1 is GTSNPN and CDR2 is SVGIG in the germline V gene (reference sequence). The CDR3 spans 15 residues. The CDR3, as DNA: TGTGCCTGGAGTGTACGTCCGGGGGGGCGAGATACGCAGTATTTT. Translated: CAWSVRPGGRDTQYF.

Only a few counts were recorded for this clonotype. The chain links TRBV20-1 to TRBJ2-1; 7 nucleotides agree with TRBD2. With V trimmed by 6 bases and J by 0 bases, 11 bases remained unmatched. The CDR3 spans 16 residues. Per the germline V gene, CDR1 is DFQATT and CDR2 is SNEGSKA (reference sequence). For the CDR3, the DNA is TGCAGTGCCCAGGGAGGGCGGACCCGCTCCTACAATGAGCAGTTCTTC. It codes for CSAQGGRTRSYNEQFF.

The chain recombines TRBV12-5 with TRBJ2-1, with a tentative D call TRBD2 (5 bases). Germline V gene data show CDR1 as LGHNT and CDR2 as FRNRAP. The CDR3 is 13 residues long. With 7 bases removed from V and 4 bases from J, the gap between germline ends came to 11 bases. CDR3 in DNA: TGTGCTAGTGCCCCGGACTCTTACAATGAGCAGTTCTTC. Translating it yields CASAPDSYNEQFF. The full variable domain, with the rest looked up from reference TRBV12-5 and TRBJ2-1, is DARVTQTPRHKVTEMGQEVTMRCQPILGHNTVFWYRQTMMQGLELLAYFRNRAPLDDSGMPKDRFSAEMPDATLATLKIQPSEPRDSAVYFCASAPDSYNEQFFGPGTRLTVL.

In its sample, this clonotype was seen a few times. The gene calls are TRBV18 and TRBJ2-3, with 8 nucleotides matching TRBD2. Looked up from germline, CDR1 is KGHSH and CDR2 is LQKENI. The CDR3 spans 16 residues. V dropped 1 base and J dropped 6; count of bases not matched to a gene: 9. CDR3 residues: CASSPLSGGRSDTQYF. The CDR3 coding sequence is TGTGCCAGCTCACCACTGAGTGGCGGGAGGTCTGATACGCAGTATTTT.

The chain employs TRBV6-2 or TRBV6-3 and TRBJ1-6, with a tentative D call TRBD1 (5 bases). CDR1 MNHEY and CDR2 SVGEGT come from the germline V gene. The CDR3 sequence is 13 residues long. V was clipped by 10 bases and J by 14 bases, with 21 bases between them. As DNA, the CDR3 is TGTGCCACGACAACCGGGACCACCAGGGCCCTCCACTTT. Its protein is CATTTGTTRALHF.